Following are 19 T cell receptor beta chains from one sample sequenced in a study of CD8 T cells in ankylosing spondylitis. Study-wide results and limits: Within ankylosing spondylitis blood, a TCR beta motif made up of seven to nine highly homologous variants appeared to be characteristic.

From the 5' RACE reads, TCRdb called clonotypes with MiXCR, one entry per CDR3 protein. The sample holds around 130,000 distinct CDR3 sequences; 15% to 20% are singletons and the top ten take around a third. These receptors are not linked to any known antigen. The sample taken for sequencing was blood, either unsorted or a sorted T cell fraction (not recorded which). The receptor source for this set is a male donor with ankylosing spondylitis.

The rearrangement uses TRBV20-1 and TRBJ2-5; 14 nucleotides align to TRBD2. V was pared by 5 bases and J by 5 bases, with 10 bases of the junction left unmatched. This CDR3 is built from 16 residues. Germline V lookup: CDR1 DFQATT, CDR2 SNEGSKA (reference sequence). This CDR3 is CSAVGLAGEVWETQYF. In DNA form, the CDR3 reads TGCAGTGCTGTGGGACTAGCGGGAGAAGTATGGGAGACCCAGTACTTC.

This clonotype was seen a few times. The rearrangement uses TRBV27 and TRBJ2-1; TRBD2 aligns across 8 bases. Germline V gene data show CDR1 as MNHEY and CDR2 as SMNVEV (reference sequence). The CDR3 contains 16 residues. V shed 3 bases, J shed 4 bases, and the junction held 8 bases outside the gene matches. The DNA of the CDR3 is TGTGCCAGCAGTTTTATGTGGTCTAGCGGGTACAATGAGCAGTTCTTC. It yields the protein CASSFMWSSGYNEQFF.

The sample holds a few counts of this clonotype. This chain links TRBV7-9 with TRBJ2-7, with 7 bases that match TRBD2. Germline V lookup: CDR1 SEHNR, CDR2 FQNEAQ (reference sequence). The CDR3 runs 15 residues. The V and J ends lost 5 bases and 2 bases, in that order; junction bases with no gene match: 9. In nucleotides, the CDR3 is TGTGCCAGCAGCCCGGTGGCGGGAGATACCTACGAGCAGTACTTC. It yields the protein CASSPVAGDTYEQYF.

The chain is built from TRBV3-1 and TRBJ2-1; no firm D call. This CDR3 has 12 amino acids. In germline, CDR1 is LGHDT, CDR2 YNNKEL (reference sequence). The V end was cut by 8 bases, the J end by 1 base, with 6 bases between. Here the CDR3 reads CASRLSYNEQFF. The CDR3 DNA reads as TGTGCCAGCCGGCTTTCCTACAATGAGCAGTTCTTC.

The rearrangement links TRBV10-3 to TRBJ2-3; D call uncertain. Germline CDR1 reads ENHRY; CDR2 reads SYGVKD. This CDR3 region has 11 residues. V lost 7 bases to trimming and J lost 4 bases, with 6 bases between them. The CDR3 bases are TGTGCCATCAACATTGCAGATACGCAGTATTTT. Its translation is CAINIADTQYF.

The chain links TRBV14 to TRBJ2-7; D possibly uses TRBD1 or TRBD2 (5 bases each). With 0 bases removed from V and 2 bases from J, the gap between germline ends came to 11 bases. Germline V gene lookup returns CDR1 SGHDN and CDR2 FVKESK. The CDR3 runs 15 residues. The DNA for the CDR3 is TGTGCCAGCAGCCAAGACCGGGACCCACCCTACGAGCAGTACTTC. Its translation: CASSQDRDPPYEQYF.

CDR3 DNA: TGTGCCAGCAGTTTGCTAGCGGGAGTCATATCCCCCTCCTACAATGAGCAGTTCTTC. This gives the protein CASSLLAGVISPSYNEQFF. V usage is TRBV27 and J usage is TRBJ2-1; 10 nucleotides agree with TRBD2. This CDR3 is built from 19 residues. J lost 0 bases, V lost 3 bases, and 11 bases had no gene match. Germline V gene data show CDR1 as MNHEY and CDR2 as SMNVEV (reference sequence).

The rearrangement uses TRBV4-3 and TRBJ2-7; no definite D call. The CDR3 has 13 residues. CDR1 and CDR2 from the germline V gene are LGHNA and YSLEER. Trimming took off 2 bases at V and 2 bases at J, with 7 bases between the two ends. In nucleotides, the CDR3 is TGCGCCAGCAGCCAATACCGAGCCTACGAGCAGTACTTC. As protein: CASSQYRAYEQYF.

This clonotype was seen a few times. CDR3 sequence reads: CASSQEGSGPEAFF. CDR3 nucleotide sequence: TGTGCCAGCAGCCAAGAGGGGTCTGGACCTGAAGCTTTCTTT. V is TRBV4-2 and J is TRBJ1-1; D uncertain. The V end was cut by 0 bases, the J end by 6 bases, with 11 bases between. Germline V gives CDR1 LGHNA, CDR2 YNFKEQ. This CDR3 contains 14 residues.

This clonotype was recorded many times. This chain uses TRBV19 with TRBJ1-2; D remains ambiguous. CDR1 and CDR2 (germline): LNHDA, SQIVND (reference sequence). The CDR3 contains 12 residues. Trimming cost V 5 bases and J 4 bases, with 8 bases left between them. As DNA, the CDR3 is TGTGCCAGTAGTGCCGGAACCTATGGCTACACCTTC. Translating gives CASSAGTYGYTF.

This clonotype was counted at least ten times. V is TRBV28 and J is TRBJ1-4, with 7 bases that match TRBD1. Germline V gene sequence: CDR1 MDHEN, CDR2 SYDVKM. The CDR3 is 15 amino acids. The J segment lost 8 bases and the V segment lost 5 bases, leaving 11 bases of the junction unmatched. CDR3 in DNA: TGTGCCAGCAGTCCACCGGGACAGAACAGCGAAAAACTGTTTTTT. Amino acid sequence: CASSPPGQNSEKLFF.

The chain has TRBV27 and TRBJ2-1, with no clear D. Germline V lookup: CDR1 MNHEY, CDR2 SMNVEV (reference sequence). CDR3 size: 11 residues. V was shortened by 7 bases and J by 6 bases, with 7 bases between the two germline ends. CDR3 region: CASKRSNEQFF. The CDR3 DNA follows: TGTGCCAGCAAAAGGTCCAATGAGCAGTTCTTC.

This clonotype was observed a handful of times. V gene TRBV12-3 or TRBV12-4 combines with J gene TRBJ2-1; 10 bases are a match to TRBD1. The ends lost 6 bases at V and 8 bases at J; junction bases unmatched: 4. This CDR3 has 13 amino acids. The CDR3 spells CASSGDRGHEQFF. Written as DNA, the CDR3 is TGTGCCAGCAGCGGGGACAGGGGCCATGAGCAGTTCTTC.

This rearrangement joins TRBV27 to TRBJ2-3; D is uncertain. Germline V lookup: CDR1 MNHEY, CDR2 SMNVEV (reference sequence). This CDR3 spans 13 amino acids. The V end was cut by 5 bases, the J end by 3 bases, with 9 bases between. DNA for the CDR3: TGTGCCAGCAGTCTGCTGAAGACAGATACGCAGTATTTT. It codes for CASSLLKTDTQYF.

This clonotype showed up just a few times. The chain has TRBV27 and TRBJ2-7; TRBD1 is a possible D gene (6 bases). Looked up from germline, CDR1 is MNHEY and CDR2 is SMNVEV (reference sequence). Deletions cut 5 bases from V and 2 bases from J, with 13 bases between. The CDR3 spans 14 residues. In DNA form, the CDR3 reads TGTGCCAGCAGTACACAGGGCCACCCCTACGAGCAGTACTTC. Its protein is CASSTQGHPYEQYF.

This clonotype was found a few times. The CDR3 coding sequence is TGTGCCAGCAGTTACGGGGTTAGCACAGATACGCAGTATTTT. Protein: CASSYGVSTDTQYF. The J gene is TRBJ2-3, the V gene TRBV6-5; no clear D gene. This CDR3 is 14 amino acids long. V was trimmed by 2 bases and J by 0 bases, leaving 6 bases between them. The germline V gene has CDR1 MNHEY and CDR2 SVGAGI.

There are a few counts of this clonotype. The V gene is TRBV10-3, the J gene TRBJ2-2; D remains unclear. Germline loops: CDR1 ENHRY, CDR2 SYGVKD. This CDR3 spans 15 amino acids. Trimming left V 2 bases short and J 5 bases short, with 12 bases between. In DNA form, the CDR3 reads TGTGCCATCAGTGAGGCCCCGGGCCAAACCGGGGAGCTGTTTTTT. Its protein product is CAISEAPGQTGELFF.

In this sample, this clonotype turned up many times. The CDR3 loop reads CASSQGRVERKNTEAFF. CDR3 nucleotide sequence: TGCGCCAGCAGCCAAGGTCGGGTAGAGAGGAAGAACACTGAAGCTTTCTTT. The chain is built from TRBV4-1 and TRBJ1-1; D remains ambiguous. This CDR3 comprises 17 residues. Germline V lookup: CDR1 MGHRA, CDR2 YSYEKL. V was shortened by 1 base and J by 1 base, with 16 bases between the two germline ends.

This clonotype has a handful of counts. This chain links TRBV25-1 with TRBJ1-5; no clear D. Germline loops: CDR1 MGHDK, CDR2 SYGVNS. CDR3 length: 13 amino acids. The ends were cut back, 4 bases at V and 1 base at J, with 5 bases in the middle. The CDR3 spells CASSGRSNQPQHF. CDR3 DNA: TGTGCCAGCAGTGGTCGGAGCAATCAGCCCCAGCATTTT. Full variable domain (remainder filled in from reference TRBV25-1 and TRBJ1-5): EADIYQTPRYLVIGTGKKITLECSQTMGHDKMYWYQQDPGMELHLIHYSYGVNSTEKGDLSSESTVSRIRTEHFPLTLESARPSHTSQYLCASSGRSNQPQHFGDGTRLSIL.